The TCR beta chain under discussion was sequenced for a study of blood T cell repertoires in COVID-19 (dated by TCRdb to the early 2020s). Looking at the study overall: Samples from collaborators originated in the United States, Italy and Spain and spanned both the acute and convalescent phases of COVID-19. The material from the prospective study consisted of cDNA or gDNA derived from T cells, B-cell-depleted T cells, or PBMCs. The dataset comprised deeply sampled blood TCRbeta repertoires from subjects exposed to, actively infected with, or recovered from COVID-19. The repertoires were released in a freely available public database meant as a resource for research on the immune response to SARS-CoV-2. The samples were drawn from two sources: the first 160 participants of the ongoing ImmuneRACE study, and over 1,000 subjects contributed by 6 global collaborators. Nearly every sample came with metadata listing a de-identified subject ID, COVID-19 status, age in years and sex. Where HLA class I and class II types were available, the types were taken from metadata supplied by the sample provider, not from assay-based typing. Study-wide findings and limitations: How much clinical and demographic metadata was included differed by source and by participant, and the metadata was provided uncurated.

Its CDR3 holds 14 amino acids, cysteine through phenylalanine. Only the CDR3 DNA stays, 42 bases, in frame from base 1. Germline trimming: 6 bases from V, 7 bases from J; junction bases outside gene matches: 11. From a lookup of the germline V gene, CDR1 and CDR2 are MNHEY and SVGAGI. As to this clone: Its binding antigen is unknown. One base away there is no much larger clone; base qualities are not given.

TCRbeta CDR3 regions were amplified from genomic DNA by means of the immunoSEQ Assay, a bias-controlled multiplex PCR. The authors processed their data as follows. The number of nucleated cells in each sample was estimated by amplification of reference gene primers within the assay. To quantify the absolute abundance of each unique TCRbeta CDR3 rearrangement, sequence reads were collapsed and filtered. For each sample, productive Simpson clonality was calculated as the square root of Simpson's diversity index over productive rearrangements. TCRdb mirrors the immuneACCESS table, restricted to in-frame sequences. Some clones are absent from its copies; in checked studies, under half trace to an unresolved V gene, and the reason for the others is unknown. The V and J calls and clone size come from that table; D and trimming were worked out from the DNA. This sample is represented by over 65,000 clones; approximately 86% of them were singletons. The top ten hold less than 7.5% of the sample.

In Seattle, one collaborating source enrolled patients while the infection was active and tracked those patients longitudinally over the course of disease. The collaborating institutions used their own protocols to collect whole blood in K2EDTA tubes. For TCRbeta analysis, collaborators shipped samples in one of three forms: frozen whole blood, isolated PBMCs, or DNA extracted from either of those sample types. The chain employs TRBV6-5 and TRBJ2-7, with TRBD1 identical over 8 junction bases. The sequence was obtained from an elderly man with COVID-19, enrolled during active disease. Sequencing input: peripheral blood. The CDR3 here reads CASRTTQGAKEQYF. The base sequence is TGTGCCAGCAGGACAACCCAGGGGGCGAAGGAGCAGTACTTC.